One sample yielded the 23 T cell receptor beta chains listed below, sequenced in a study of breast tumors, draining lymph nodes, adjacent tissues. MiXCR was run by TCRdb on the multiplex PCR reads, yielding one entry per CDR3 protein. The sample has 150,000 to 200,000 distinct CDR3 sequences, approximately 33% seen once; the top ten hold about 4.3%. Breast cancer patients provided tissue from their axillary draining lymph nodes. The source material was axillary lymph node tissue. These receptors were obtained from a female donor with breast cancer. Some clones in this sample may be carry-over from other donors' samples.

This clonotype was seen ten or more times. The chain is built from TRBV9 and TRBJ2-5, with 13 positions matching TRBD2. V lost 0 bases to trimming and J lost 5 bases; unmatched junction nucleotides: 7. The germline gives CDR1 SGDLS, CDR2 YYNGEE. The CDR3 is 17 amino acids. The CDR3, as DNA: TGTGCCAGCAGCGTAGGAACTAGCGGGGGGGGTCGCGAGACCCAGTACTTC. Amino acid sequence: CASSVGTSGGGRETQYF.

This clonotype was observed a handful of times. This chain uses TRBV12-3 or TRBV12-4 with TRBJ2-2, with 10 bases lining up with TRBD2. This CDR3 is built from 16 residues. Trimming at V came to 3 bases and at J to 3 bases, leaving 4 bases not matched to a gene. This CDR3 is CASSLSGGAYTGELFF. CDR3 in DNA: TGTGCCAGCAGTTTGAGCGGGGGGGCCTACACCGGGGAGCTGTTTTTT.

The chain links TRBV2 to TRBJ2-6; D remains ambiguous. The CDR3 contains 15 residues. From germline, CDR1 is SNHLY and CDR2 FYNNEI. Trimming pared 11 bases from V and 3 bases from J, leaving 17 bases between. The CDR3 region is CAVSVSFVGANVLTF. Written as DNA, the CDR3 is TGTGCCGTATCAGTGAGTTTCGTTGGGGCCAACGTCCTGACTTTC.

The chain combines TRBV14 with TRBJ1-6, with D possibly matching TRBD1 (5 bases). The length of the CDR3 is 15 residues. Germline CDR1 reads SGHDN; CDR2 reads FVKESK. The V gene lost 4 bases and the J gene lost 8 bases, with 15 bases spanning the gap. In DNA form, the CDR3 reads TGTGCCAGCAGCCCTCAGACAGAGAACCATTCACCCCTCCACTTT. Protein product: CASSPQTENHSPLHF.

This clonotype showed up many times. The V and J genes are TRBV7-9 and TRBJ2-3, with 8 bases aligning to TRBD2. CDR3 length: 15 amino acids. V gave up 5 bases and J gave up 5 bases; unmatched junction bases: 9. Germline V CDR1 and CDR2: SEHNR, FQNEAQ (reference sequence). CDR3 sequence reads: CASSPAQRELDTQYF. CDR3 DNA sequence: TGTGCCAGCAGCCCGGCCCAGCGGGAGCTAGATACGCAGTATTTT.

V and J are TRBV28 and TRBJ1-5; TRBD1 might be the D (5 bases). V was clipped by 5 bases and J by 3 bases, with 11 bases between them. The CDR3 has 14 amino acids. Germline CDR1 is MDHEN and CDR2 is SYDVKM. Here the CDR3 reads CASSNQGHNQPQHF. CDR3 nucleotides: TGTGCCAGCAGTAACCAGGGCCACAATCAGCCCCAGCATTTT.

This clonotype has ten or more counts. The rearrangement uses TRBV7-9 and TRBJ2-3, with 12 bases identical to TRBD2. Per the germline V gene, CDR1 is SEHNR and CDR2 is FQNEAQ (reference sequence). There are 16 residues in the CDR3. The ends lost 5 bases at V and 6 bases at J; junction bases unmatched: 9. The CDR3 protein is CASSRSTSGGADTQYF. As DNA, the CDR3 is TGTGCCAGCAGCCGATCGACTAGCGGGGGAGCGGATACGCAGTATTTT.

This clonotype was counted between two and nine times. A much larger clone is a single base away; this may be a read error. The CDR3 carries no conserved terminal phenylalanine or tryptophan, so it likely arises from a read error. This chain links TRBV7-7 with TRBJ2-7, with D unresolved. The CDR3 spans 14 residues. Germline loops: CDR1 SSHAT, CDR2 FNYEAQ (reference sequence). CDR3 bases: TGTGCTAGCAGTCCAGAGTCGGGCTCCTACGAGCAGTACCTC. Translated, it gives CASSPESGSYEQYL.

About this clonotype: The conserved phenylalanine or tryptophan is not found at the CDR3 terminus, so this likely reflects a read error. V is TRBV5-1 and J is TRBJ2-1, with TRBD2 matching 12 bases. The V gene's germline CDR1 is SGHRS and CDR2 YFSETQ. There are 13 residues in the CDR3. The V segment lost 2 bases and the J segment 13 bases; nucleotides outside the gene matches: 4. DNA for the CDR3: TGCGCCAGCAGCTTATCTAGCGGGGGGGACCAGTTCCTC. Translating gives CASSLSSGGDQFL.

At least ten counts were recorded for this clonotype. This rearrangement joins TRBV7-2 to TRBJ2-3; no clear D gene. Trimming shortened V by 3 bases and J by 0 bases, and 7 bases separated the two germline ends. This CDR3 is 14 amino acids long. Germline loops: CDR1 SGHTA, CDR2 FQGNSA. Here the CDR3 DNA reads TGTGCCAGCAGCTTCCGCCCTAGCACAGATACGCAGTATTTT. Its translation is CASSFRPSTDTQYF.

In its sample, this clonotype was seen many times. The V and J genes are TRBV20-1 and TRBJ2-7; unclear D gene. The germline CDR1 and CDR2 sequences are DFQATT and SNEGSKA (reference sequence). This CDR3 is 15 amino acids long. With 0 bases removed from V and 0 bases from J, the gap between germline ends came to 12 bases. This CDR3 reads CSARDPGFPSYEQYF. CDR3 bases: TGCAGTGCTAGAGATCCCGGGTTTCCCTCCTACGAGCAGTACTTC.

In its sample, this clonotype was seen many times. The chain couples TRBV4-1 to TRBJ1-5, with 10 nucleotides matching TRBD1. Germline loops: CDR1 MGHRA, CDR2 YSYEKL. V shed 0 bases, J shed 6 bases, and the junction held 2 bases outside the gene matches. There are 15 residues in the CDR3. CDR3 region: CASSQEGQGGQPQHF. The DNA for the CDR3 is TGCGCCAGCAGCCAAGAAGGACAGGGGGGTCAGCCCCAGCATTTT.

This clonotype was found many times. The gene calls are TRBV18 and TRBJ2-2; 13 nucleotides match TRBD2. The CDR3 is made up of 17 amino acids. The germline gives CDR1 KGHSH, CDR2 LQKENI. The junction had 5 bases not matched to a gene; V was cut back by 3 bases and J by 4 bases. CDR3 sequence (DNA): TGTGCCAGCTCACCGCCGACTAGCGGGAGGCGCACCGGGGAGCTGTTTTTT. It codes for CASSPPTSGRRTGELFF.

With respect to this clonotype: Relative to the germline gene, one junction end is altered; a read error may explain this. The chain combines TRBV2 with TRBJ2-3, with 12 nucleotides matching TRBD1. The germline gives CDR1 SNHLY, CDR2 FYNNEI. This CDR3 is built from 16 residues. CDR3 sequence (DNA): TGTGCCAGCAGGGGGACAGGGGGCGGTAGCACAGATACGCAGTATTTC. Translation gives CASRGTGGGSTDTQYF.

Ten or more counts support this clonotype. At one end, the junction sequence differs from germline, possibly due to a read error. DNA of the CDR3: TGTGCCAGCAGTGGTTTGGGTACGGTCTCCAACGAGCAGTACTTC. Translation: CASSGLGTVSNEQYF. The chain combines TRBV2 with TRBJ2-7, with D unresolved. The CDR3 covers 15 residues. The germline CDR1 and CDR2 sequences are SNHLY and FYNNEI.

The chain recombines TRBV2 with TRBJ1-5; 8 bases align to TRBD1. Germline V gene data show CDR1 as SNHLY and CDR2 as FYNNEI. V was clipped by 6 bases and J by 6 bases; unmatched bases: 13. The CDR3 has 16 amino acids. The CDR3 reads CASRDRDRSLSQPQHF. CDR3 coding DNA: TGTGCCAGCAGAGATAGGGACAGGTCTCTGAGTCAGCCCCAGCATTTT.

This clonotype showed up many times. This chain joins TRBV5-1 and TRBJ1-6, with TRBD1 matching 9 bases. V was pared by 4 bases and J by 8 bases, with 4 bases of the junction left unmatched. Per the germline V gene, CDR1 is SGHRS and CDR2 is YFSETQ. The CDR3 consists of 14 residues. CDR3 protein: CASSSGQGHSPLHF. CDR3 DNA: TGCGCCAGCAGCAGCGGACAGGGGCATTCACCCCTCCACTTT.

The CDR3 bases are TGTGCCAGTAGTGCCCTACAGGGGGCCAACGTCCTGACTTTC. Encoded protein: CASSALQGANVLTF. The rearrangement uses TRBV19 and TRBJ2-6; no firm D call. This CDR3 has 14 residues. CDR1 and CDR2 from the germline V gene are LNHDA and SQIVND (reference sequence). Between the trimmed V and J ends, which lost 5 bases and 4 bases, there was a span of 9 bases. Variable domain in full (rest from reference TRBV19 and TRBJ2-6): DGGITQSPKYLFRKEGQNVTLSCEQNLNHDAMYWYRQDPGQGLRLIYYSQIVNDFQKGDIAEGYSVSREKKESFPLTVTSAQKNPTAFYLCASSALQGANVLTFGAGSRLTVL.

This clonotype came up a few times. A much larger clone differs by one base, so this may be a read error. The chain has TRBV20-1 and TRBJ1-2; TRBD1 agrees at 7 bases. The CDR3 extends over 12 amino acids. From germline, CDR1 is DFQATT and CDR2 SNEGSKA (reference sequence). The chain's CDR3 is CSAGVRGRGSTF. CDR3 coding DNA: TGCAGTGCTGGGGTCAGGGGGAGAGGCTCCACCTTC.

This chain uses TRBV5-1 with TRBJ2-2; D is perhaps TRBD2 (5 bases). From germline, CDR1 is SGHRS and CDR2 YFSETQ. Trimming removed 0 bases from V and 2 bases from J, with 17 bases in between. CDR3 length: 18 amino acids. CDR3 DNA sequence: TGCGCCAGCAGCTTGGCCCCAGAGGGCTCTGGAAACACCGGGGAGCTGTTTTTT. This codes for CASSLAPEGSGNTGELFF.

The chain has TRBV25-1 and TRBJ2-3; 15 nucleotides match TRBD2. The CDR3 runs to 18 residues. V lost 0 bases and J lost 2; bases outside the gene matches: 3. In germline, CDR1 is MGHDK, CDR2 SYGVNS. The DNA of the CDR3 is TGTGCCAGCAGTGAATATGGACTAGCGGGAGGGCTCACAGATACGCAGTATTTT. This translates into CASSEYGLAGGLTDTQYF.

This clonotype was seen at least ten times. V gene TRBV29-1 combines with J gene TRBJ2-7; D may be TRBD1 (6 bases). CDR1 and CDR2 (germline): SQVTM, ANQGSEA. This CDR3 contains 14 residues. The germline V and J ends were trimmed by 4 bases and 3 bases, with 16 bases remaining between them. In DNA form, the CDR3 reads TGCAGCGTTGTTACAGGGTTACAATACTACGAGCAGTACTTC. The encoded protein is CSVVTGLQYYEQYF.

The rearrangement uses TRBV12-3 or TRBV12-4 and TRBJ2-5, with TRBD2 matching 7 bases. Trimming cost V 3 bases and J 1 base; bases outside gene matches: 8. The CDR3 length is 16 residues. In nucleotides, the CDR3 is TGTGCCAGCAGTTTCGTCTCTAGCGGCCCCCAAGAGACCCAGTACTTC. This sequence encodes CASSFVSSGPQETQYF.